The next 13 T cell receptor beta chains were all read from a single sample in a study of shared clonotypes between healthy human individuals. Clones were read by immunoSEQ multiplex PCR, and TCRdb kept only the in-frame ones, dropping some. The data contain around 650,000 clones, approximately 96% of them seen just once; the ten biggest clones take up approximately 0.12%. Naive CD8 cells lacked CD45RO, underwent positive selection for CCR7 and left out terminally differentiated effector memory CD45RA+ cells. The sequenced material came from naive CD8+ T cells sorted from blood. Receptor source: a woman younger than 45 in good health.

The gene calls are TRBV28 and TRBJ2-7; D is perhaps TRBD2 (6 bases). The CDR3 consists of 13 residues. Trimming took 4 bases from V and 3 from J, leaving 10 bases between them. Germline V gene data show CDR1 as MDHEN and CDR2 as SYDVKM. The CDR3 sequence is CASSSDSGYEQYF. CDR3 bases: TGTGCCAGCAGTTCGGATAGCGGCTACGAGCAGTACTTC.

The CDR3 DNA reads TGTGCCAGCAGTTACTCGACGGGAGAGGCAGCCTACGAGCAGTACTTC. The encoded protein is CASSYSTGEAAYEQYF. The rearrangement uses TRBV6-5 and TRBJ2-7; a weak D match, TRBD2 (6 bases). From germline, CDR1 is MNHEY and CDR2 SVGAGI. V shed 0 bases and J shed 2 bases, with 14 bases lying between them. CDR3 length: 16 residues.

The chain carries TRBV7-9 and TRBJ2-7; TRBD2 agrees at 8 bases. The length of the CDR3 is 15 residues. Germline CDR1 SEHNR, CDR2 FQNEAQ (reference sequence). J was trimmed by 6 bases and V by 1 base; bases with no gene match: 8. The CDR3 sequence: CASSLDSGRDREQYF. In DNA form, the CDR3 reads TGTGCCAGCAGCTTAGACTCCGGGAGGGATCGCGAGCAGTACTTC.

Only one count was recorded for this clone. CDR3 coding DNA: TGTGCCAGCAGTTTATCTACGGAGGAGCAGTACTTC. The encoded protein is CASSLSTEEQYF. The chain couples TRBV28 to TRBJ2-7; D is unclear. This CDR3 region has 12 residues. The germline CDR1 and CDR2 sequences are MDHEN and SYDVKM. Trimming pared 1 base from V and 7 bases from J, leaving 8 bases between. Looking up the rest from reference TRBV28 and TRBJ2-7 gives the full variable domain: DVKVTQSSRYLVKRTGEKVFLECVQDMDHENMFWYRQDPGLGLRLIYFSYDVKMKEKGDIPEGYSVSREKKERFSLILESASTNQTSMYLCASSLSTEEQYFGPGTRLTVT.

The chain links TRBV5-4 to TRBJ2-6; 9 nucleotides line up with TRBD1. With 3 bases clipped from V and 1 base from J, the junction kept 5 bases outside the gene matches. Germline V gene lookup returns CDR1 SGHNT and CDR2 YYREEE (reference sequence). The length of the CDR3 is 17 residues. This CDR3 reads CASSSRDRVSGANVLTF. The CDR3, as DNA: TGTGCCAGCAGCTCCCGGGACAGGGTATCTGGGGCCAACGTCCTGACTTTC.

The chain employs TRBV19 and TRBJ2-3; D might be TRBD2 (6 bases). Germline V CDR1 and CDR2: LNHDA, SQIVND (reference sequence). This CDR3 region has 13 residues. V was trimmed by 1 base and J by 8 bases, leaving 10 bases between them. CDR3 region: CASSIGGDGTQYF. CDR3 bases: TGTGCCAGTAGTATAGGGGGGGATGGTACGCAGTATTTT.

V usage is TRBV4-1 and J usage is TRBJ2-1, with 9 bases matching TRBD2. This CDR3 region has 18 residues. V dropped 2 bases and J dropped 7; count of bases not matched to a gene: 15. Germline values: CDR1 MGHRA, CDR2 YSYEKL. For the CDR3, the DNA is TGCGCCAGCAGCCAAAACATCGCGCGGGAGGGCCTCGGTAATGAGCAGTTCTTC. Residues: CASSQNIAREGLGNEQFF.

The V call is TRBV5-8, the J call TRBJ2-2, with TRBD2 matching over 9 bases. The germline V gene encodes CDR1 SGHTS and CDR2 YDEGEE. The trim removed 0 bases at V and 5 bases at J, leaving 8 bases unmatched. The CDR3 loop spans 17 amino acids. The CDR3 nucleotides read TGTGCCAGCAGCTTGGCGATAGCGGGAGATAGGACCGGGGAGCTGTTTTTT. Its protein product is CASSLAIAGDRTGELFF.

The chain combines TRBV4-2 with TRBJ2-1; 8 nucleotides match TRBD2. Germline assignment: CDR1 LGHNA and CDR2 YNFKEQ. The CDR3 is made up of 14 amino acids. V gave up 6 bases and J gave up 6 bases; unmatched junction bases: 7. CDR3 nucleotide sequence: TGTGCCAGCAGTCCAGCGGGAGTTGGCAATGAGCAGTTCTTC. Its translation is CASSPAGVGNEQFF.

The chain's CDR3 is CAWRWGSYGYTF. The CDR3 DNA sequence: TGTGCCTGGAGGTGGGGGAGCTATGGCTACACCTTC. The gene calls are TRBV30 and TRBJ1-2; D may be TRBD1 (5 bases). Trimming took off 3 bases at V and 4 bases at J, with 9 bases between the two ends. The CDR3 length is 12 residues. Germline V gene lookup returns CDR1 GTSNPN and CDR2 SVGIG (reference sequence). Full variable domain (outside the CDR3, taken from reference TRBV30 and TRBJ1-2): SQTIHQWPATLVQPVGSPLSLECTVEGTSNPNLYWYRQAAGRGLQLLFYSVGIGQISSEVPQNLSASRPQDRQFILSSKKLLLSDSGFYLCAWRWGSYGYTFGSGTRLTVV.

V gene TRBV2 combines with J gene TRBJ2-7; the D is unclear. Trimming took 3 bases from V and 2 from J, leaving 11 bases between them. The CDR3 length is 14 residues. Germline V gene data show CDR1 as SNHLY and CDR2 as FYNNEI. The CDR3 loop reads CASSEGALTYEQYF. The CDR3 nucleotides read TGTGCCAGCAGTGAGGGCGCGCTTACCTACGAGCAGTACTTC.

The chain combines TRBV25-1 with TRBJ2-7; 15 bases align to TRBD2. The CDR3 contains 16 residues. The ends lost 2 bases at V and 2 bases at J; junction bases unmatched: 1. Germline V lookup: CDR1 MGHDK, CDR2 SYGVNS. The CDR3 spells CASSEGLAGGPYEQYF. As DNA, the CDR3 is TGTGCCAGCAGTGAAGGACTAGCGGGAGGGCCCTACGAGCAGTACTTC.

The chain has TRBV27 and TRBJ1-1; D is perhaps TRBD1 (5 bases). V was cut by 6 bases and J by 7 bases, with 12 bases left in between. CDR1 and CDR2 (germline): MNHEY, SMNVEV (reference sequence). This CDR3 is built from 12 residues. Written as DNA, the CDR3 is TGTGCCAGCAGCCTGGGGGGTGGTGAAGCTTTCTTT. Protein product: CASSLGGGEAFF.